This T cell receptor beta chain came from a study of somatic mutations in cytotoxic T cells in rheumatoid arthritis (dated by TCRdb to the late 2010s). Regarding the research as a whole: Some T-cell populations stained with V beta antibodies were sorted by flow on a FACSAria II or Sony SH800 to nearly 100% purity, with sorted V beta1+ cells additionally subjected to TCRB sequencing. Whether expanded CD8+ T-cell clones in untreated, newly diagnosed rheumatoid arthritis carry somatic mutations was the study question, and clonality was characterized with TCRB deep sequencing. Patients and controls did not essentially differ in median age, which was nearly identical between the groups. TCRB deep sequencing covered 65 to 80 patients with rheumatoid arthritis along with 20 to 25 healthy controls.

General study outcomes and caveats: Healthy controls showed no age-related increase in CD8+ clonality, whereas patients did (Spearman r ≈ 0.5). In about an eighth of the roughly 65 patients, more than 20% of CD8+ cells belonged to the largest CD8+ clone, while several identical CD8+ TCRB sequences were shared between blood and synovial fluid. Viral specificity could not be ruled out by absence from virus-specific databases, and the antigen targets of the expanded CD8+ clones remained unknown. Rheumatoid arthritis patients and age-matched healthy controls did not significantly differ in CD8+ T-cell clonality. The finding that TRBV07 was slightly underrepresented in patients was left unadjusted for multiple comparisons.

The CDR3 goes from the cysteine to the phenylalanine over 14 residues. Kept here is only the CDR3 DNA, which spans 42 bases and is read in frame from base 1. The CDR1 and CDR2 encoded by the germline V gene (reference sequence) are SEHNR and FQNEAQ. V is trimmed back by 5 bases and J by 14 bases, and the junction contains 14 bases that no gene match accounts for. The approximately 22 healthy controls were blood donors whose buffy coats were used; they had a median age of around 56 years (range about 20-70), and 50% to 55% were female. On an AutoMACS, CD4+ and CD8+ cells were isolated via positive magnetic bead selection, and their purity was verified by flow cytometry. Ficoll-Paque PLUS density gradient separation was used to isolate peripheral blood mononuclear cells. DNA was extracted from CD4-enriched, CD8-enriched or PBMC samples with Nucleospin Tissue or Tissue XS kits and quantified with a Qubit 2.0 fluorometer.

Sequencing of TCRB CDR3 was done on genomic DNA with the immunoSEQ assay. For the original study's pipeline: Analyses were restricted to productive TCRB rearrangements. Defining a clone by its unique TCRB CDR3 sequence, the study calculated clonality as a productive clonality index derived from Shannon entropy. The template counts of each clone relative to the total templates per sample were used to calculate repertoire overlap between two samples. V-gene usage measured by flow cytometry correlated with TCRB sequencing V-gene usage, with a Spearman r of about 0.61. Held by TCRdb, this immuneACCESS table contains in-frame sequences only and omits some clones. Under half of the omission traces to an unresolved V gene where checked; the cause of the rest is unknown. The DNA gave D and trimming, while V, J and clone size come from that table. Here the sample has 35,000 to 40,000 clones; more than 80% occur a single time. 3% to 3.5% of the sample is in the top ten clones.

Regarding this clone: No antigen is known for it. Base quality data are lacking; no much larger clone is found one base away.

Sequenced sample: CD8+ T cells sorted from blood. The receptor was isolated from a man aged 35 to 55 in good health. The receptor chain draws on TRBV7-9 and TRBJ1-4; 7 of the junction bases match TRBD1. The nucleotide sequence reads as follows: TGTGCCAGCAGCCCAAAGGGTATAACAGGGGACCTGTTTTTT. The encoded protein is CASSPKGITGDLFF.